Following are 6 T cell receptor beta chains from one sample sequenced in a study of blood T cells in healthy people across ages. A second PCR, run for about 7 to 12 cycles, used a sample-barcoded 5' primer plus a J-beta primer mix. TCRdb re-analysed the 5' RACE reads in MiXCR, keeping a single row per CDR3 protein. The sample lists around 1,500,000 distinct CDR3 sequences, roughly 40% seen once, with 7.9% in the top ten. Sequences were obtained from blood. The receptors were sampled from a woman aged 18 to 35 in good health.

The chain joins TRBV27 to TRBJ1-3; 7 bases align to TRBD1. The CDR3 runs to 13 residues. CDR1 MNHEY and CDR2 SMNVEV come from the germline V gene (reference sequence). V shed 8 bases, J shed 0 bases, and the junction held 1 base outside the gene matches. CDR3 nucleotide sequence: TGTGCCAGCGACAGGGTCTCTGGAAACACCATATATTTT. It is translated as CASDRVSGNTIYF.

A remark on this clonotype: Relative to the germline gene, one junction end is altered; a read error may explain this. The chain uses TRBV4-1 and TRBJ2-1; no clear D. The germline V gene encodes CDR1 MGHRA and CDR2 YSYEKL. This CDR3 region has 12 residues. CDR3 sequence: CASSPQRNERFF. The DNA for the CDR3 is TGCGCCAGCAGCCCCCAGAGAAATGAGCGGTTCTTC.

This clonotype was detected a few times. V is TRBV6-5 and J is TRBJ2-5; TRBD2 is a possible D gene (5 bases). Judging by the DNA end, TRBJ2-7 fits better; the J call may be wrong. The CDR3 sequence is 15 residues long. CDR1 is MNHEY and CDR2 is SVGAGI in the germline V gene. Here the CDR3 DNA reads TGTGCCAGCAGTTACGCCCGGGATTCAGTCTACGAGCAGTACTTC. This codes for CASSYARDSVYEQYF.

The chain joins TRBV28 to TRBJ1-2, with D hard to call. CDR3 length: 13 amino acids. Germline lookup yields CDR1 MDHEN and CDR2 SYDVKM. V gave up 2 bases and J gave up 6 bases, with 10 bases separating them. CDR3 protein: CASSLKGLDGYTF. DNA of the CDR3: TGTGCCAGCAGTTTAAAGGGTTTAGATGGCTACACCTTC.

This clonotype was recorded many times. One end of the junction does not line up with germline, which may come from a read error. In DNA, the CDR3 is TGTGCCAGTAGCCAGGGAGTGTACGAGCAGTACTTC. This codes for CASSQGVYEQYF. The rearrangement joins TRBV3-1 to TRBJ2-7; D assignment may be TRBD1 or TRBD2 (5 bases each). Germline V gene lookup returns CDR1 LGHDT and CDR2 YNNKEL (reference sequence). The CDR3 runs to 12 residues.

The chain employs TRBV2 and TRBJ2-1; 7 bases align to TRBD2. The J segment lost 5 bases and the V segment lost 7 bases, leaving 5 bases of the junction unmatched. Germline V gene lookup returns CDR1 SNHLY and CDR2 FYNNEI. This CDR3 region has 13 residues. DNA of the CDR3: TGTGCCAGCATTCGGACTAGGGACAATGAGCAGTTCTTC. Translating it yields CASIRTRDNEQFF.